This is a list of T cell receptor beta chains from one sample in a study of cytomegalovirus exposure and HLA in healthy donors. Libraries were prepared by immunoSEQ multiplex PCR; TCRdb keeps only in-frame clonotypes and omits some of them. The data contain about 140,000 clones, around 84% of them seen just once; the ten biggest clones take up about 2.4%. The sample comprised PBMCs. The receptor source for this set is a man between 45 and 60 years old in good health and CMV-seronegative. Each CDR3 is given with its conserved first and last residue.

J	V	CDR3
TRBJ2-3	TRBV5-4	CASSLGGGIAGGSTDTQYF
TRBJ2-2	TRBV6-5	CASSRGAGGTGELFF
TRBJ2-7	TRBV21-1	CASSLVTSDSYEQYF
TRBJ1-6	TRBV30	CAWSSRQGDSPLHF
TRBJ1-4	TRBV2	CASSPTANNEKLFF
TRBJ2-1	TRBV30	CAWLGQRFEQFF
TRBJ2-2	TRBV2	CASTDTGELFF
TRBJ2-1	TRBV7-7	CASSLGDSGRVNEQFF
TRBJ2-4	TRBV9	CASSVGAGATKNIQYF
TRBJ2-5	TRBV7-2	CASSFFGTEETQYF
TRBJ1-5	TRBV7-8	CASSLEATGNNQPQHF
TRBJ2-5	TRBV30	CAWSSDRSSQETQYF
TRBJ1-6	TRBV29-1	CSVRTGDNSPLHF
TRBJ2-1	TRBV19	CASSIEGTGQGNEQFF
TRBJ2-3	TRBV4-1	CASSQVRGFTDTQYF
TRBJ2-7	TRBV15	CATSRDRVSYEQYF
TRBJ2-5	TRBV30	CAWSPTSGMGETQYF
TRBJ2-2	TRBV19	CASSPAGTDTGELFF
TRBJ1-1	TRBV7-6	CASSLKGPDTEAFF
TRBJ1-2	TRBV2	CASSLLYGYTF
TRBJ1-1	TRBV5-1	CASSLEGDWNTEAFF
TRBJ1-1	TRBV7-8	CASSLGTVSTEAFF
TRBJ2-3	TRBV4-1	CASSQSRGGTLTDTQYF
TRBJ1-6	TRBV2	CASRADSTLSPLHF
TRBJ2-7	TRBV5-4	CASSLYEQYF
TRBJ1-2	TRBV30	CAWGGRGLNYGYTF
TRBJ1-6	TRBV7-9	CASSLAAGGAGSYNSPLHF
TRBJ2-2	TRBV6-4	CASSGQAAGELFF
TRBJ1-4	TRBV28	CASSLGGVRGEKLFF
TRBJ1-4	TRBV19	CASSIGLQGQGEKLFF